One and the same sample provided the 5 T cell receptor beta chains below, sequenced in a study of control samples from healthy donors and cancer patients. Clones were sequenced by immunoSEQ multiplex PCR, and TCRdb holds only the in-frame ones, with some missing. The sample contains 120,000 to 150,000 clones, 80% to 95% of which appear only once. The specimen was blood. These receptors were obtained from a man aged 25-40 years in good health.

The V and J genes are TRBV28 and TRBJ2-7; the D gene is possibly TRBD1 (5 bases). This CDR3 contains 16 residues. Trimming took off 4 bases at V and 4 bases at J, with 20 bases between the two ends. CDR1 and CDR2 from the germline V gene are MDHEN and SYDVKM. CDR3 sequence (DNA): TGTGCCAGCAGTTCATCTGGGGCGAGGTTCCAGTACGAGCAGTACTTC. Its protein product is CASSSSGARFQYEQYF.

The chain uses TRBV21-1 and TRBJ2-5; the table's D call of TRBD2 was not tested on the DNA. TRBV21-1 is listed as a pseudogene. The CDR3 spans 15 residues. In DNA form, the CDR3 reads TGTGCCAGCAGCAAACTGCGGGAGGGCGAGGAGACCCAGTACTTC. Encoded protein: CASSKLREGEETQYF.

V gene TRBV5-4 combines with J gene TRBJ2-5; 9 nucleotides agree with TRBD2. V lost 1 base and J lost 2; bases outside the gene matches: 3. The length of the CDR3 is 15 residues. Germline-derived CDR1 and CDR2 are SGHNT and YYREEE (reference sequence). CDR3 in DNA: TGTGCCAGCAGCTTGTTTCTAGCGGGGCAAGAGACCCAGTACTTC. It encodes CASSLFLAGQETQYF.

The genes are TRBV9 and TRBJ2-7; D not certain. This CDR3 has 13 residues. Germline CDR1 is SGDLS and CDR2 is YYNGEE. V was clipped by 0 bases and J by 6 bases, with 10 bases between them. This CDR3 is CASSVEIGREQYF. In DNA, the CDR3 is TGTGCCAGCAGCGTAGAAATAGGCCGCGAGCAGTACTTC.

The V gene is TRBV6-5, the J gene TRBJ1-2; D is undetermined. Trimming took off 9 bases at V and 7 bases at J, with 18 bases between the two ends. CDR3 length: 13 residues. Germline V gene data show CDR1 as MNHEY and CDR2 as SVGAGI. The CDR3 nucleotides are TGTGCCAGTTTATCGGGCGACCGGCTTGGCTACACCTTC. Translated, it gives CASLSGDRLGYTF.